The 5 T cell receptor beta chains in this list originate from one sample, sequenced in a study of blood T cell repertoires in COVID-19. TCRdb keeps only in-frame clones here, not all; method: immunoSEQ multiplex PCR. The data hold approximately 160,000 clones, with 90% to 95% observed a single time. Input material: peripheral blood. Receptors were obtained from a man aged 45-65 years with acute or convalescent COVID-19.

This rearrangement joins TRBV24-1 to TRBJ1-2; 8 bases map to TRBD1. The V gene's germline CDR1 is KGHDR and CDR2 SFDVKD. V shed 4 bases and J 6 bases; nucleotides not matched to a gene: 6. The CDR3 is 14 amino acids. For the CDR3, the DNA is TGTGCCACCAGTGACTCAGACAGGGGTGATGGCTACACCTTC. Translation: CATSDSDRGDGYTF.

The rearrangement uses TRBV6-6 and TRBJ1-5; 10 bases are a match to TRBD1. The CDR3 contains 15 residues. Looked up from germline, CDR1 is MNHNY and CDR2 is SVGAGI (reference sequence). J gave up 3 bases and V 5 bases, and 4 bases lay outside the gene matches. CDR3 protein: CASSPGQGVNQPQHF. CDR3 sequence (DNA): TGTGCCAGCAGTCCAGGACAGGGGGTCAATCAGCCCCAGCATTTT.

The sample holds one count of this clone. The J gene is TRBJ1-4, the V gene TRBV21-1; TRBD1, as called in the table, went unchecked against the DNA. TRBV21-1 represents a pseudogene. The CDR3 loop spans 14 amino acids. CDR3 nucleotide sequence: TGTGCCAGCACCAAACAGGGTCATAATGAAAAACTGTTTTTT. It encodes CASTKQGHNEKLFF.

V is TRBV28 and J is TRBJ1-6, with 12 bases aligning to TRBD1. J lost 9 bases, V lost 8 bases, and 8 bases had no gene match. The CDR3 has 15 amino acids. Germline CDR1 is MDHEN and CDR2 is SYDVKM. DNA for the CDR3: TGTGCCAGCGGAATTCCGGGACAGGGGGCTTCACCCCTCCACTTT. Translation: CASGIPGQGASPLHF.

The DNA for the CDR3 is TGTGCCAGCAAAGTGGACAGGGCCACAGATACGCAGTATTTT. Its protein product is CASKVDRATDTQYF. The chain has TRBV3-1 (or the pseudogene TRBV3-2) and TRBJ2-3; TRBD1 agrees at 8 bases. The J segment lost 2 bases and the V segment lost 7 bases, leaving 5 bases of the junction unmatched. The V gene's germline CDR1 is LGHDT and CDR2 YNNKEL (reference sequence). CDR3 length equals 14 residues.